These 14 T cell receptor beta chains originate from one sample sequenced in a study of OX40 agonist ivuxolimab in advanced cancers. TCRdb's copy holds only in-frame clones and misses some; the assay was immunoSEQ multiplex PCR. The table lists some 73,000 clones, around 88% of them singletons, with roughly 0.9% in the top ten. Sequenced here: CD4+ or CD8+ T cells sorted from blood, sampled in a trial of the OX40 agonist ivuxolimab. These receptors all stem from an adult with an advanced solid tumor such as melanoma, head and neck, liver or kidney cancer.

The V gene is TRBV5-1, the J gene TRBJ2-5, with D perhaps matching TRBD2 (6 bases). Trimming shortened V by 7 bases and J by 4 bases, and 26 bases separated the two germline ends. CDR1 and CDR2 from the germline V gene are SGHRS and YFSETQ. The CDR3 consists of 17 residues. The CDR3 region is CASSERWGRFSGETQYF. The CDR3 coding sequence is TGCGCCAGCTCCGAACGATGGGGGAGGTTTTCGGGAGAGACCCAGTACTTC.

CDR3 bases: TGTGCCAGCAGCTCAGGAGGTGATTTGGAGCAGTTCTTC. Its translation: CASSSGGDLEQFF. V usage is TRBV7-2 and J usage is TRBJ2-1; tentative D call: TRBD2 (5 bases). This CDR3 is 13 amino acids long. Germline loops: CDR1 SGHTA, CDR2 FQGNSA. V lost 4 bases and J 10 bases, leaving 14 bases between the germline ends.

The CDR3 here is CASNPGSSQPQHF. The CDR3 coding sequence is TGTGCCAGTAATCCAGGGTCTTCTCAGCCCCAGCATTTT. The V and J genes are TRBV19 and TRBJ1-5; weak D call: TRBD1 (5 bases). Germline lookup yields CDR1 LNHDA and CDR2 SQIVND (reference sequence). V was shortened by 7 bases and J by 6 bases, with 13 bases between the two germline ends. The CDR3 has 13 amino acids.

The V and J genes are TRBV6-5 and TRBJ1-4; 11 nucleotides align to TRBD1. V dropped 4 bases and J dropped 8; count of bases not matched to a gene: 3. Germline V gene data show CDR1 as MNHEY and CDR2 as SVGAGI. CDR3 length: 14 residues. CDR3 region: CASSSGQGAEKLFF. In DNA form, the CDR3 reads TGTGCCAGCAGTTCCGGACAGGGGGCCGAAAAACTGTTTTTT.

The chain employs TRBV28 and TRBJ1-1; 8 bases match TRBD1. This CDR3 contains 14 residues. Germline V gene lookup returns CDR1 MDHEN and CDR2 SYDVKM. The V segment lost 4 bases and the J segment 7 bases; nucleotides outside the gene matches: 8. CDR3 region: CASSSPGGSREAFF. The CDR3 region has the DNA TGTGCCAGCAGTTCCCCAGGGGGCTCCCGTGAAGCTTTCTTT.

The gene calls are TRBV7-2 and TRBJ2-1; TRBD1 matches at 10 bases. CDR3 length equals 16 residues. Trimming took 1 base from V and 7 from J; bases not matched to a gene: 7. Germline V CDR1 and CDR2: SGHTA, FQGNSA. CDR3 DNA: TGTGCCAGCAGCTTAGAGGCCCGGGACAGGGGAAATGAGCAGTTCTTC. This codes for CASSLEARDRGNEQFF. Combining the CDR3 with reference TRBV7-2 and TRBJ2-1 gives the whole variable domain GAGVSQSPSNKVTEKGKDVELRCDPISGHTALYWYRQSLGQGLEFLIYFQGNSAPDKSGLPSDRFSAERTGGSVSTLTIQRTQQEDSAVYLCASSLEARDRGNEQFFGPGTRLTVL.

This chain joins TRBV7-8 and TRBJ2-7; 7 bases fit TRBD1. The length of the CDR3 is 14 residues. Germline values: CDR1 SGHVS, CDR2 FQNEAQ. V was pared by 5 bases and J by 0 bases, with 4 bases of the junction left unmatched. The CDR3 DNA reads TGTGCCAGCAGCCCCGGACAGGACTCCTACGAGCAGTACTTC. It specifies CASSPGQDSYEQYF.

This clone was seen more than once but under ten times. V gene TRBV19 combines with J gene TRBJ1-5; D gene unclear. The CDR3 spans 14 residues. The V and J ends lost 8 bases and 5 bases respectively, with 16 bases between them. Germline V CDR1 and CDR2: LNHDA, SQIVND (reference sequence). In DNA form, the CDR3 reads TGTGCCAGTTCCCGGGGAGGGCCGGATCAGCCCCAGCATTTT. Its translation is CASSRGGPDQPQHF.

This chain connects TRBV11-1 to TRBJ2-5; D is tentatively TRBD1 or TRBD2 (5 bases each). This CDR3 is built from 15 residues. The germline gives CDR1 SGHAT, CDR2 FQDESV (reference sequence). Trimming removed 6 bases from V and 2 bases from J, with 16 bases in between. The CDR3 loop reads CASRGEPGYQETQYF. In DNA form, the CDR3 reads TGTGCCAGCAGGGGGGAGCCGGGTTATCAAGAGACCCAGTACTTC.

The chain joins TRBV10-3 to TRBJ1-2, with 7 bases identical to TRBD1. Germline V gene sequence: CDR1 ENHRY, CDR2 SYGVKD. J was trimmed by 6 bases and V by 6 bases; bases with no gene match: 10. The CDR3 spans 14 residues. DNA for the CDR3: TGTGCCATCAGCGAGCTCGGACAGGCGGATGGCTACACCTTC. It is translated as CAISELGQADGYTF.

The rearrangement joins TRBV5-1 to TRBJ1-2, with 7 positions matching TRBD1. The CDR3 is made up of 18 amino acids. CDR1 and CDR2 (germline): SGHRS, YFSETQ. The junction had 15 bases not matched to a gene; V was cut back by 1 base and J by 3 bases. CDR3 sequence: CASSLLPGQPLSHYGYTF. For the CDR3, the DNA is TGCGCCAGCAGCTTGCTTCCGGGACAGCCTCTTAGTCACTATGGCTACACCTTC.

The chain carries TRBV7-6 and TRBJ1-4, with 7 bases lining up with TRBD1. CDR1 SGHVS and CDR2 FNYEAQ come from the germline V gene. The ends lost 5 bases at V and 4 bases at J; junction bases unmatched: 7. The CDR3 is 15 amino acids. The DNA of the CDR3 is TGTGCCAGCAGCCCGTTGACAGGGAATAATGAAAAACTGTTTTTT. Amino acid sequence: CASSPLTGNNEKLFF. The full variable domain, with the rest looked up from reference TRBV7-6 and TRBJ1-4, is GAGVSQSPRYKVTKRGQDVALRCDPISGHVSLYWYRQALGQGPEFLTYFNYEAQQDKSGLPNDRFSAERPEGSISTLTIQRTEQRDSAMYRCASSPLTGNNEKLFFGSGTQLSVL.

This clone was seen just once. This chain connects TRBV18 to TRBJ2-2, with 7 bases identical to TRBD1. Germline V gives CDR1 KGHSH, CDR2 LQKENI. The J segment lost 2 bases and the V segment lost 2 bases, leaving 5 bases of the junction unmatched. The CDR3 sequence is 16 residues long. The CDR3 is CASSPGGQRNTGELFF. The CDR3 DNA is TGTGCCAGCTCACCAGGGGGACAGCGTAACACCGGGGAGCTGTTTTTT. Complete variable domain (other parts from reference TRBV18 and TRBJ2-2): NAGVMQNPRHLVRRRGQEARLRCSPMKGHSHVYWYRQLPEEGLKFMVYLQKENIIDESGMPKERFSAEFPKEGPSILRIQQVVRGDSAAYFCASSPGGQRNTGELFFGEGSRLTVL.

This chain links TRBV5-4 with TRBJ1-3; TRBD1 might be the D (6 bases). The CDR3 consists of 15 residues. Germline V gene lookup returns CDR1 SGHNT and CDR2 YYREEE (reference sequence). Trimming removed 2 bases from V and 3 bases from J, with 12 bases in between. The DNA of the CDR3 is TGTGCCAGCAGCTTCGGGGGGCTCGGTGGAAACACCATATATTTT. Residues: CASSFGGLGGNTIYF.